This T cell receptor (beta chain) was sequenced in a study of blood T cell repertoires in COVID-19 (dated by TCRdb to the early 2020s). For the wider study: The collaborator samples originated in the United States, Italy and Spain and spanned the acute and convalescent phases of COVID-19. The samples were drawn from two sources: the first 160 participants of the ongoing ImmuneRACE study, and 1,000 to 1,500 subjects contributed by 6 global collaborators. The material from the prospective study consisted of cDNA or gDNA derived from T cells, B-cell-depleted T cells, or PBMCs. A de-identified subject ID, COVID-19 status, age in years and sex were almost always included in the sample metadata. Where available, HLA class I and class II types were taken from metadata supplied by the sample provider and were not determined by assay-based typing. A freely available public database, intended as a resource for researchers studying the immune response to SARS-CoV-2, is where the repertoires were released. Deeply sampled blood TCRbeta repertoires from subjects exposed to, actively infected with, or recovered from COVID-19 were included in the dataset.

TCRbeta CDR3 regions were amplified from genomic DNA using the immunoSEQ Assay, a bias-controlled multiplex PCR. In the source study's methods: The number of nucleated cells in each sample was estimated by amplification of reference gene primers within the assay. To quantify the absolute abundance of each unique TCRbeta CDR3 rearrangement, sequence reads were collapsed and filtered. For each sample, productive Simpson clonality was calculated as the square root of Simpson's diversity index across productive rearrangements. Drawn from immuneACCESS, this table holds only the in-frame rearrangements with V and J called that TCRdb kept. Clones are partly lost; checked studies trace under half to an unresolved V gene and leave the rest unexplained. V and J calls and clone size are those listed in that table; D and trimming were worked out from the DNA. For this sample the table gives over 150,000 clones, of which 70% to 85% were detected only once. In total, the top ten clones hold approximately 13% of the sample.

Each collaborating institution followed its own protocols to collect whole blood in K2EDTA tubes. Collaborator samples were shipped for TCRbeta analysis as frozen whole blood, isolated PBMCs, or DNA extracted from either sample type. The CDR3 sequence holds 15 residues, the cysteine and phenylalanine included. The only DNA kept is the CDR3, 45 bases in frame from the first base. After removal of 2 bases from V and 9 bases from J, the junction retains 6 bases not matched to a gene. CDR1 is given as SGHTA and CDR2 as FQGNSA, both from the germline V gene. General conclusions and limits of the study: The quantity of clinical and demographic metadata differed by source and by participant and was supplied without curation.

On this clone: The specificity of this receptor is unknown. Qualities for individual bases were not recorded, and no much larger clone is one base off.

This TCR derives from a human donor in a cohort sampled during active COVID-19. Specimen: peripheral blood. Recombination linked TRBV7-2 to TRBJ2-1; 11 nucleotides in the junction match TRBD2. CDR3 protein: CASSLTSGGHGEQFF. The DNA sequence is as follows: TGTGCCAGCAGCTTAACTAGCGGGGGCCATGGTGAGCAGTTCTTC.